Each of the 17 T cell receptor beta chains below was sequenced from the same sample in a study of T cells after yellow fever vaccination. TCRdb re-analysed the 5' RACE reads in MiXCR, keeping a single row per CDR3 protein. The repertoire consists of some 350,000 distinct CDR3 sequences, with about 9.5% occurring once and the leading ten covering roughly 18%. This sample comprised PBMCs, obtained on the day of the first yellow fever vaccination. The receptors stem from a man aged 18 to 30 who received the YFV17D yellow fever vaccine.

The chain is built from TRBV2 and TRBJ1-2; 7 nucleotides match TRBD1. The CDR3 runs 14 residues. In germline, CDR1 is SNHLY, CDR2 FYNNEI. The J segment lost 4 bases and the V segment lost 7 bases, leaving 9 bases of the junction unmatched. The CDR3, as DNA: TGTGCCAGCAACCGACAGGGAAATGCCTATGGCTACACCTTC. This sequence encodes CASNRQGNAYGYTF.

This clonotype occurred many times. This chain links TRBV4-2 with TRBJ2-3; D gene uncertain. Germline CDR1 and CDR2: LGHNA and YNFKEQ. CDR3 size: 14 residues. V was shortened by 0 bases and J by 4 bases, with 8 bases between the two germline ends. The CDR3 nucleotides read TGTGCCAGCAGCCAAGATGGAGCTCCAGATACGCAGTATTTT. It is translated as CASSQDGAPDTQYF.

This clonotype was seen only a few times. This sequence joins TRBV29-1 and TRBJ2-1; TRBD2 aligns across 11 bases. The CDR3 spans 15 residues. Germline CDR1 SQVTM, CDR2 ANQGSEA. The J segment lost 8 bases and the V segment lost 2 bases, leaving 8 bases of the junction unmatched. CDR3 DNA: TGCAGCGTTGAACTCCTAGCGGGGGGTTTTGATGAGCAGTTCTTC. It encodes CSVELLAGGFDEQFF.

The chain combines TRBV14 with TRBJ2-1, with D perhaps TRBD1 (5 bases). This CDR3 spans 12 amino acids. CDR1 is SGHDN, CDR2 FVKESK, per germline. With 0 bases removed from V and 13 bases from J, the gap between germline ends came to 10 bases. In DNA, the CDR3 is TGTGCCAGCAGCCAAGATAGCCAGGGTCAGTTCTTC. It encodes CASSQDSQGQFF.

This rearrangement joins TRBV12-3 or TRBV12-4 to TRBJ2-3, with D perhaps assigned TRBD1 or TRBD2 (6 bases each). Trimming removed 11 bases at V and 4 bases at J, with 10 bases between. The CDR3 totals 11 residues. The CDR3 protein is CAARGADTQYF. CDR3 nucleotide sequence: TGTGCCGCGAGGGGGGCAGATACGCAGTATTTT.

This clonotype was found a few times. CDR3 in DNA: TGCAGTGCTAGGCTACAGAACTATGGCTACACCTTC. It codes for CSARLQNYGYTF. V gene TRBV20-1 combines with J gene TRBJ1-2; D ambiguous. Germline lookup yields CDR1 DFQATT and CDR2 SNEGSKA (reference sequence). CDR3 length: 12 residues. V was pared by 3 bases and J by 2 bases, with 7 bases between.

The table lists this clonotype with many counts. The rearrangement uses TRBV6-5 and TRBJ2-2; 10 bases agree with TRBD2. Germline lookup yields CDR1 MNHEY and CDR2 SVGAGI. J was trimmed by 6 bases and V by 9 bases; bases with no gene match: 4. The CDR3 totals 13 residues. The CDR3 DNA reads TGTGCCAGTAGCGGGGGGTTGGCCGGGGAGCTGTTTTTT. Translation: CASSGGLAGELFF.

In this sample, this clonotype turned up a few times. For the CDR3, the DNA is TGTGCCAGCAGCTTGGGGCCAGAGGCAACTAATGAAAAACTGTTTTTT. Translation gives CASSLGPEATNEKLFF. The chain employs TRBV5-5 and TRBJ1-4; D gene uncertain. Trimming pared 0 bases from V and 0 bases from J, leaving 9 bases between. Germline loops: CDR1 SGHKS, CDR2 YYEKEE (reference sequence). The CDR3 runs 16 residues.

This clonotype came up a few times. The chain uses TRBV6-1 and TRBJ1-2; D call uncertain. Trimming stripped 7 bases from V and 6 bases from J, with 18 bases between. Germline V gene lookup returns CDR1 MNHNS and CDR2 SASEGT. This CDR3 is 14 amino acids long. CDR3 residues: CASIAIINEDGYTF. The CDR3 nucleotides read TGTGCCAGCATTGCCATCATTAACGAGGATGGCTACACCTTC.

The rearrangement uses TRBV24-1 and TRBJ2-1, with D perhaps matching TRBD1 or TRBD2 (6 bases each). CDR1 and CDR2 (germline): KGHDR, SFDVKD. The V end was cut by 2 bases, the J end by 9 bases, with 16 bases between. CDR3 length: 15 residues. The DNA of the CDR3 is TGTGCCACCAGTGATTCCAGCGGGTCGGGGGCTGAGCAGTTCTTC. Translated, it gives CATSDSSGSGAEQFF.

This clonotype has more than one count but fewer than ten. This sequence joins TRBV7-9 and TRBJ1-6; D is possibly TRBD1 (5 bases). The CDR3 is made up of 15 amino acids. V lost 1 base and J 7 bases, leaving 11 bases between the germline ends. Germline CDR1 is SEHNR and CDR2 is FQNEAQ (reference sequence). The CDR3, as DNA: TGTGCCAGCAGCTTAGGGGCGGGGCTAAATTCACCCCTCCACTTT. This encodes CASSLGAGLNSPLHF. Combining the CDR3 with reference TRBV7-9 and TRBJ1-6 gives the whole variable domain DTGVSQNPRHKITKRGQNVTFRCDPISEHNRLYWYRQTLGQGPEFLTYFQNEAQLEKSRLLSDRFSAERPKGSFSTLEIQRTEQGDSAMYLCASSLGAGLNSPLHFGNGTRLTVT.

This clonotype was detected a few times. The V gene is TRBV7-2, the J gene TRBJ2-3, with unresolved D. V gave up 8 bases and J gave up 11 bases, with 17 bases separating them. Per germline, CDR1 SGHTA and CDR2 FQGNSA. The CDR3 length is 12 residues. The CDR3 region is CASGNPSTKQYF. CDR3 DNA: TGTGCCAGCGGGAACCCCTCGACGAAGCAGTATTTT.

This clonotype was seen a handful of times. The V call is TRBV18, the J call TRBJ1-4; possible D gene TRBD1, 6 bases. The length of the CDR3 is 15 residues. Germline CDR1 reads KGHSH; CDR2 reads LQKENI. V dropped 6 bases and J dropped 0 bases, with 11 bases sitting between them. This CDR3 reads CASSPGQSTNEKLFF. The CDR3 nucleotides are TGTGCCAGCTCGCCCGGACAGTCAACTAATGAAAAACTGTTTTTT.

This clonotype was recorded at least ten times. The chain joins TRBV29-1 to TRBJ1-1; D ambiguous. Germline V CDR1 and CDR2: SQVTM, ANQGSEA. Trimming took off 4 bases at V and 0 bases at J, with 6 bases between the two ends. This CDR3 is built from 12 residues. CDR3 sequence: CSVGSMNTEAFF. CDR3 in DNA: TGCAGCGTTGGGAGCATGAACACTGAAGCTTTCTTT.

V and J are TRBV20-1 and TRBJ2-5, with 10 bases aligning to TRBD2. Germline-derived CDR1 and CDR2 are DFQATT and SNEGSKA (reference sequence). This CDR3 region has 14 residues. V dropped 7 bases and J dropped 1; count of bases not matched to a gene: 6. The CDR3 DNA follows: TGCAGTGTAAGGTCTAGCGGGGGCCAAGAGACCCAGTACTTC. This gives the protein CSVRSSGGQETQYF.

The CDR3 DNA sequence: TGTGCCAGTTACCTCCAGGGGGCTGGTGGTTCACCCCTCCACTTT. Residues: CASYLQGAGGSPLHF. The chain has TRBV5-4 and TRBJ1-6; 8 bases are shared with TRBD1. Germline assignment: CDR1 SGHNT and CDR2 YYREEE (reference sequence). CDR3 length: 15 amino acids. Trimming cost V 8 bases and J 9 bases; bases outside gene matches: 13.

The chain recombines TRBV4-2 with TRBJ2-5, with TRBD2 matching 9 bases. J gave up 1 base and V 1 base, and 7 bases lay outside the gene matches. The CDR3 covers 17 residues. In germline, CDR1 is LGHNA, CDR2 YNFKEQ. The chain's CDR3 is CASSQGGASGVQETQYF. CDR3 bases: TGTGCCAGCAGCCAAGGGGGGGCTAGCGGGGTCCAAGAGACCCAGTACTTC.